The TCR beta chain described here comes from a study of blood T cell repertoires in COVID-19. Looking at the study overall: COVID-19 samples, acute and convalescent, were from the United States, Italy and Spain.

The CDR3 contains 14 residues. In germline, CDR1 is SNHLY, CDR2 FYNNEI. The V gene end was trimmed by 7 bases and the J gene end by 7 bases; junction bases not matched to a gene: 10. Clones were sequenced by immunoSEQ multiplex PCR, and TCRdb holds only the in-frame ones, with some missing. Of about 200,000 clones listed, over 60% were seen once; the top ten hold less than 7%. The receptor's source is a woman between 65 and 79 years old with acute or convalescent COVID-19. Material for sequencing was peripheral blood. The chain couples TRBV2 to TRBJ1-1; 9 positions match TRBD1. Here the CDR3 reads CASKKGQGRSEAFF. In nucleotides, the CDR3 is TGTGCCAGCAAAAAGGGACAGGGTAGGAGTGAAGCTTTCTTT.